At least ten counts were recorded for the clone carrying this T cell receptor (beta chain). This entry is derived from a study of neurological immune-mediated disorders. TCRdb analysed the 5' RACE reads with MiXCR anew, one entry per CDR3 protein. The sample lists 48,000 or so distinct CDR3 sequences; under 13% were seen once. This CDR3 is built from 15 residues. Trimming removed 3 bases from V and 3 bases from J, with 15 bases in between. PBMCs stored at -80 C, numbering 2 million, were the origin of the unsorted libraries. The sequenced sample consisted of PBMCs. The rearrangement uses TRBV12-3 or TRBV12-4 and TRBJ2-7; weak D call: TRBD2 (5 bases). The receptor comes from a woman in her 40s with HTLV-1-associated myelopathy (HAM/TSP). CDR3 in amino acids: CASSFGKRGLYEQYF. The CDR3 DNA is TGTGCCAGCAGTTTTGGGAAAAGAGGGCTCTACGAGCAGTACTTC.